Sequencing of this T cell receptor beta chain was carried out in a study of T cells after yellow fever vaccination. Background on the study: SMART-Seq v4 Ultra Low Input prepared the low-cell-number fractions.

Worth noting for this clonotype: What it binds is unknown.

This CDR3 is 12 amino acids long. Deletions cut 5 bases from V and 4 bases from J, with 9 bases between. Germline V CDR1 and CDR2: SGHAT, FQNNGV. 5'RACE template switching added a universal primer site and UMIs to TCR cDNA. Via MiXCR, TCRdb re-called the 5' RACE reads, giving one row per CDR3 protein. Of about 340,000 distinct CDR3 sequences in the sample, 9.5% to 15% were seen once. Study results and caveats: Post-booster repertoires again held most primary-vaccination clones (roughly 95% CD4, roughly 88% CD8). Some clonotypes, a small share, were shared between CD4 and CD8 compartments.

Specimen: CD4+ T cells sorted from PBMCs, collected 15 days after the yellow fever booster vaccination. This sequence joins TRBV11-2 and TRBJ2-7; D gene uncertain. The TCR was taken from a man aged 18 to 35 who received the YFV17D yellow fever vaccine. DNA of the CDR3: TGTGCCAGCAGCCCCCAGCGTTACGAGCAGTACTTC. Its translation is CASSPQRYEQYF.